This record covers a single T cell receptor (beta chain). CDR1 and CDR2 (germline): SGHTA, FQGTGA. V was shortened by 4 bases and J by 4 bases, with 15 bases between the two germline ends. CDR3 length: 15 residues. This specimen comes from a study of OX40 agonist ivuxolimab in advanced cancers. Study summary: Ivuxolimab, an antibody acting as an agonist of OX40 (CD134), was used to treat patients. Each dose-escalation patient presented with hepatocellular carcinoma, melanoma, renal cell or head and neck cancer. Partial responses were observed in three patients, of whom one had hepatocellular carcinoma and two had cutaneous melanoma.

This table comes from immunoSEQ multiplex PCR, and its TCRdb copy is limited to in-frame clones, with some not included. The data contain 65,000 to 95,000 clones, roughly 88% of them singletons. The chain carries TRBV7-3 and TRBJ2-3; D is undetermined. The clonotype was recovered from an adult with an advanced solid tumor such as melanoma, head and neck, liver or kidney cancer. This specimen was CD4+ or CD8+ T cells sorted from blood, taken in a trial of the OX40 agonist ivuxolimab. The CDR3 DNA is TGTGCCAGCAGCTCCCTAGGCGTACGAGCAGATACGCAGTATTTT. This encodes CASSSLGVRADTQYF.